The sequence of this TCR beta chain was determined in a study of OX40 agonist ivuxolimab in advanced cancers. Study as a whole: Participants averaged approximately 60 years of age (range about 23 to 80) and were about 85% male. Three patients got partial responses; one had hepatocellular carcinoma and two had cutaneous melanoma.

Profiled with immunoSEQ multiplex PCR; TCRdb holds only in-frame clones, not every one. The sample has fewer than 85,000 clones; about 90% are singletons. Concerning this clone: Its antigen is still unknown.

Study results and caveats: At 0.1-3.0 mg/kg, partial responders had clonal expansion among the lowest observed. Blood T cells, both CD4+ and CD8+, expanded clonally by week 6 at 0.1 to 3.0 mg/kg.

The CDR3 consists of 12 residues. Trimming at V came to 10 bases and at J to 9 bases, leaving 8 bases not matched to a gene. Germline V gene sequence: CDR1 MRHNA, CDR2 SNTAGT. The V and J genes are TRBV6-4 and TRBJ2-1; 8 bases agree with TRBD1. Here the sequenced sample was CD4+ or CD8+ T cells sorted from blood, taken in a trial of the OX40 agonist ivuxolimab. The TCR was taken from an adult with an advanced solid tumor such as melanoma, head and neck, liver or kidney cancer. DNA for the CDR3: TGTGCCACCTCAGACAGGGGATTTGAGCAGTTCTTC. This encodes CATSDRGFEQFF.